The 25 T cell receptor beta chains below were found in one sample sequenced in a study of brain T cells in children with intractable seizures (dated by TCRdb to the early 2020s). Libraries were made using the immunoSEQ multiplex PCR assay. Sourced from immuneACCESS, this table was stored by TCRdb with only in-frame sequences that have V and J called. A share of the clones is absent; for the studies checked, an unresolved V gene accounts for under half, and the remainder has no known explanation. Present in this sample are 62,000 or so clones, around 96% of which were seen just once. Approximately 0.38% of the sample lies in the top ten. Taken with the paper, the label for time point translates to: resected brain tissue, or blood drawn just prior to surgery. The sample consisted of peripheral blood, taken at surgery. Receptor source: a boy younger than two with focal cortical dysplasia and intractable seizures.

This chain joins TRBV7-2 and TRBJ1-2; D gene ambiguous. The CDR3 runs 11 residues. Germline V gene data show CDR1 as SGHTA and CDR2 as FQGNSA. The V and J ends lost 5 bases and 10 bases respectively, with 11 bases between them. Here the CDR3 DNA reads TGTGCCAGCAGCCCCCCCGGGTCCTACACCTTC. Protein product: CASSPPGSYTF.

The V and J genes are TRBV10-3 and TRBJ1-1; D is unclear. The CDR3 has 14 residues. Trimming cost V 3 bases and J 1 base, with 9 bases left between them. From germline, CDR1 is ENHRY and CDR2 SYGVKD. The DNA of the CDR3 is TGTGCCATCAGTGACGGGGTGGAGAACACTGAAGCTTTCTTT. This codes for CAISDGVENTEAFF.

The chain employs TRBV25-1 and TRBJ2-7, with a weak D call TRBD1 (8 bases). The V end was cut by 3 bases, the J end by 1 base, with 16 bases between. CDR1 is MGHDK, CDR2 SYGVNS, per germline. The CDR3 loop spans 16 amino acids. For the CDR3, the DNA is TGTGCCAGCAGTGATCGGACAGGGAGGGCATCCTACGAGCAGTACTTC. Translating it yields CASSDRTGRASYEQYF.

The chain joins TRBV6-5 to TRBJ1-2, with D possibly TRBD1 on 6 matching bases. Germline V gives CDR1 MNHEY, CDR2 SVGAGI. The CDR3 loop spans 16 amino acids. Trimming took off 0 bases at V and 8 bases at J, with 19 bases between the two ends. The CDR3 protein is CASSYSGGTLPQGYTF. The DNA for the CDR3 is TGTGCCAGCAGTTACTCCGGTGGGACACTTCCCCAAGGCTACACCTTC.

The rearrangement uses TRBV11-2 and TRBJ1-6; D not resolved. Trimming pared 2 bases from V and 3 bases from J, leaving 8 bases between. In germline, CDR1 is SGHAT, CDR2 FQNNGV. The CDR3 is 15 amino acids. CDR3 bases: TGTGCCAGCAGCTTAATGGGCATCTATAATTCACCCCTCCACTTT. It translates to CASSLMGIYNSPLHF.

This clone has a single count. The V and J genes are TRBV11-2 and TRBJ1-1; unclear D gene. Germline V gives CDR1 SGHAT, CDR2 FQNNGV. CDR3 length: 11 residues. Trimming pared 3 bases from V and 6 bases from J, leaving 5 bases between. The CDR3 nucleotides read TGTGCCAGCAGCTTCGCCTCTGAAGCTTTCTTT. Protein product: CASSFASEAFF. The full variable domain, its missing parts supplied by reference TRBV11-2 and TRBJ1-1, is EAGVAQSPRYKIIEKRQSVAFWCNPISGHATLYWYQQILGQGPKLLIQFQNNGVVDDSQLPKDRFSAERLKGVDSTLKIQPAKLEDSAVYLCASSFASEAFFGQGTRLTVV.

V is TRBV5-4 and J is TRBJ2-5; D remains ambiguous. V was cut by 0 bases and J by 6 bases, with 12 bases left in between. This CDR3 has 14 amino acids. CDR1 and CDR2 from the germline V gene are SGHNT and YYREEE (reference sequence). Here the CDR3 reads CASSLVGLGKTQYF. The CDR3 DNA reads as TGTGCCAGCAGCTTGGTGGGTTTGGGGAAGACCCAGTACTTC.

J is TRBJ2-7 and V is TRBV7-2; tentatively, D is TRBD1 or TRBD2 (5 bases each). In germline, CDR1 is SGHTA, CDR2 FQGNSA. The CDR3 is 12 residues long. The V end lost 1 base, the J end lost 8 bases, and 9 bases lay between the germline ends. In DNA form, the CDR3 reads TGTGCCAGCAGCTTAGATTTGGGACAGCAGTACTTC. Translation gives CASSLDLGQQYF.

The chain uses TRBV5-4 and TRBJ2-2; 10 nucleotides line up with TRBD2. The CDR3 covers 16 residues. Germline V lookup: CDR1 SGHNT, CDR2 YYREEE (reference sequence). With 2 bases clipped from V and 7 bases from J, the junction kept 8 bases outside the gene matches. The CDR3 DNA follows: TGTGCCAGCAGCTTCACTAGCGGGGCACCTAGCGGGGAGCTGTTTTTT. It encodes CASSFTSGAPSGELFF.

CDR3 coding DNA: TGTGCCAGCAACCCGACAGGGGGGGATCAGCCCCAGCATTTT. Translation: CASNPTGGDQPQHF. The chain carries TRBV6-5 and TRBJ1-5, with 9 bases matching TRBD1. The J segment lost 5 bases and the V segment lost 7 bases, leaving 6 bases of the junction unmatched. This CDR3 spans 14 amino acids. CDR1 and CDR2 (germline): MNHEY, SVGAGI.

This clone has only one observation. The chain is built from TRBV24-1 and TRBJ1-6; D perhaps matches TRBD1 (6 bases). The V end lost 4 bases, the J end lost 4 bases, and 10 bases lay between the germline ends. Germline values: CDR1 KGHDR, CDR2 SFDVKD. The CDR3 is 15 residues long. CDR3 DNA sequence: TGTGCCACCAGTGAGAGACAGGAGTATAATTCACCCCTCCACTTT. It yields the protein CATSERQEYNSPLHF.

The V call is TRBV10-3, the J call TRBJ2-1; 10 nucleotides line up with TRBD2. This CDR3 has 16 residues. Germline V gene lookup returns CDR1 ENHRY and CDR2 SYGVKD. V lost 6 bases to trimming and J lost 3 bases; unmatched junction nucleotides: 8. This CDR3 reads CAIRRTSGPFYNEQFF. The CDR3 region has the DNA TGTGCCATCAGGCGGACTAGCGGTCCCTTCTACAATGAGCAGTTCTTC.

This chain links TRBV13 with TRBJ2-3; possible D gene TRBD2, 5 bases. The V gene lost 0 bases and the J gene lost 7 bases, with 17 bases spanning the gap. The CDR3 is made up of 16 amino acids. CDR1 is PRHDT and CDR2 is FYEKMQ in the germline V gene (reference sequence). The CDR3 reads CASSLGGVLTFHTQYF. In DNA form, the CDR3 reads TGTGCCAGCAGCTTAGGCGGGGTTTTAACCTTTCATACGCAGTATTTT.

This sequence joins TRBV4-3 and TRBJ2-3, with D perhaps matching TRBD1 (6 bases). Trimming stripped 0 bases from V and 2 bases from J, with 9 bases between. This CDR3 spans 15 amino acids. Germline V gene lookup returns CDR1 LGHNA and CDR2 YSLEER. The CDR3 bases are TGCGCCAGCAGCCAAGACACAGGGTCCACAGATACGCAGTATTTT. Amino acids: CASSQDTGSTDTQYF.

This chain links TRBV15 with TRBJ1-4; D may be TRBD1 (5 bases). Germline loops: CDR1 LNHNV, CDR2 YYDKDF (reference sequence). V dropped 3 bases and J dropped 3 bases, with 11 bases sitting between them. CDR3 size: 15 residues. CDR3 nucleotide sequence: TGTGCCACCAGCAGGGGAGGGGCAGCTAATGAAAAACTGTTTTTT. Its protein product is CATSRGGAANEKLFF.

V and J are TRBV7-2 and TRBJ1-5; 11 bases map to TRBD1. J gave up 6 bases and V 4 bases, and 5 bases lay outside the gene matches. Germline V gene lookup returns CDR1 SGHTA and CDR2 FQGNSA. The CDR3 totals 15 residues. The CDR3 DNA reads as TGTGCCAGCAGCTACACCGGGACAGGGGGTCAGCCCCAGCATTTT. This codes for CASSYTGTGGQPQHF.

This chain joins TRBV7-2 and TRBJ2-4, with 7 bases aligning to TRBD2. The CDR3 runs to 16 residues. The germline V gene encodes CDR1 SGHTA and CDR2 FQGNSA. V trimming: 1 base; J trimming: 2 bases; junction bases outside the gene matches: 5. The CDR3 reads CASSLEAGVPKNIQYF. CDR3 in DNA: TGTGCCAGCAGCTTAGAGGCGGGAGTCCCCAAAAACATTCAGTACTTC.

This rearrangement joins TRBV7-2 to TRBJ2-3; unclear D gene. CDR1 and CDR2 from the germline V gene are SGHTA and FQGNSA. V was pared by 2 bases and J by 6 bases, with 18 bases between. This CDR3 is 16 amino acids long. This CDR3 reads CASSLTALGYLDTQYF. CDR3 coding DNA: TGTGCCAGCAGCTTAACGGCCCTGGGGTATCTGGATACGCAGTATTTT. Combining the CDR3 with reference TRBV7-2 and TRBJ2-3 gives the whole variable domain GAGVSQSPSNKVTEKGKDVELRCDPISGHTALYWYRQSLGQGLEFLIYFQGNSAPDKSGLPSDRFSAERTGGSVSTLTIQRTQQEDSAVYLCASSLTALGYLDTQYFGPGTRLTVL.

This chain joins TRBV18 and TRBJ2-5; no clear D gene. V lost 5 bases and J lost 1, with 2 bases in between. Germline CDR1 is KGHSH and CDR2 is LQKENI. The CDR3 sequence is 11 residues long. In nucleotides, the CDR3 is TGTGCCAGCTCATCCCAAGAGACCCAGTACTTC. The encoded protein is CASSSQETQYF.

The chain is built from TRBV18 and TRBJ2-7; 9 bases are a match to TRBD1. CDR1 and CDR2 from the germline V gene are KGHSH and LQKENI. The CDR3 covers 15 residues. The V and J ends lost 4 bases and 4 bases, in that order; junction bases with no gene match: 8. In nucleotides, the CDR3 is TGTGCCAGCTCACGAACCGGGACAGGGAATTACGAGCAGTACTTC. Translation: CASSRTGTGNYEQYF.

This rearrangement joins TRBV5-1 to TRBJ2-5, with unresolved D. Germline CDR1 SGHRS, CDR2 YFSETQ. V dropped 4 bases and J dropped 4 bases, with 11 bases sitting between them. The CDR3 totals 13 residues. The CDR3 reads CASSGSGPETQYF. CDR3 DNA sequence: TGCGCCAGCAGCGGGTCGGGCCCAGAGACCCAGTACTTC.

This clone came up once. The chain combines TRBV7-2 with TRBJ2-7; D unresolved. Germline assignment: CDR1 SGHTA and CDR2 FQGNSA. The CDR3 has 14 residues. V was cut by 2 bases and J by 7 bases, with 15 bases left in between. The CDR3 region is CASSLSNWSEEQYF. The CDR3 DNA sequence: TGTGCCAGCAGCTTAAGTAATTGGTCGGAAGAGCAGTACTTC. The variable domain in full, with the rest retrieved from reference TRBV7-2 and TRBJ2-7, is GAGVSQSPSNKVTEKGKDVELRCDPISGHTALYWYRQSLGQGLEFLIYFQGNSAPDKSGLPSDRFSAERTGGSVSTLTIQRTQQEDSAVYLCASSLSNWSEEQYFGPGTRLTVT.

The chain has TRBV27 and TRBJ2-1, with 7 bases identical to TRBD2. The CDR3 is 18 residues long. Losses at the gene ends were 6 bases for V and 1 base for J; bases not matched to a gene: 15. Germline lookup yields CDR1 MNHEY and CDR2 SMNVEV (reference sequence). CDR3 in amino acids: CASSKLPLGEGSYNEQFF. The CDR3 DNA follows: TGTGCCAGCAGCAAACTACCTTTGGGGGAGGGGTCCTACAATGAGCAGTTCTTC.

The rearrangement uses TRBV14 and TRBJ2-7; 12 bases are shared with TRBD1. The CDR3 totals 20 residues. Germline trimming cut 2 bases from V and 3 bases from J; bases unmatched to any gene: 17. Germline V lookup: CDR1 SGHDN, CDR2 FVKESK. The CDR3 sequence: CASSQLTTGTGGADIYEQYF. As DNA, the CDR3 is TGTGCCAGCAGCCAACTCACGACCGGGACAGGGGGCGCAGATATCTACGAGCAGTACTTC.

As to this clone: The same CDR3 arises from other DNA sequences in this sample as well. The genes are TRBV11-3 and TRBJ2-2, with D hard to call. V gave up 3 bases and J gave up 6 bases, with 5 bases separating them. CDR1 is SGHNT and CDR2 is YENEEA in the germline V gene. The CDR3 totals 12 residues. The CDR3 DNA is TGTGCCAGCAGCTTGGGGTCCGGGGAGCTGTTTTTT. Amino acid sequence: CASSLGSGELFF. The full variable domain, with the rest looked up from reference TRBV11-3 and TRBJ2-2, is EAGVVQSPRYKIIEKKQPVAFWCNPISGHNTLYWYLQNLGQGPELLIRYENEEAVDDSQLPKDRFSAERLKGVDSTLKIQPAELGDSAVYLCASSLGSGELFFGEGSRLTVL.